The sequence of this T cell receptor (beta chain) was determined in a study of blood T cell repertoires in COVID-19. V gave up 1 base and J gave up 4 bases, with 7 bases separating them. Germline loops: CDR1 SGHTS, CDR2 YDEGEE. The CDR3 has 13 residues. In the source study's methods: By means of reference gene primer amplification, nucleated cell counts were estimated. Some clones are missing from TCRdb's copy, which holds only in-frame ones; the method was immunoSEQ multiplex PCR. For V, J and clone size, that table is used; D and trimming come from the DNA. The sample includes about 230,000 clones, approximately 88% of them seen just once.

The receptor was isolated from a middle-aged woman with acute COVID-19. The chain links TRBV5-8 to TRBJ2-3, with no clear D. Sequenced input: PBMCs or T cells enriched from blood (not recorded which). The CDR3 region has the DNA TGTGCCAGCAGCTTGCGTGGAGCAGATACGCAGTATTTT. It is translated as CASSLRGADTQYF.